This T cell receptor beta chain comes out of a study of sequential checkpoint blockade in melanoma. Study-wide context: First-line arms were nivolumab then ipilimumab, or the reverse, randomized 1:1. Maintenance nivolumab came after either treatment sequence.

Specified treatment: randomized to nivolumab then ipilimumab (arm A) or the reverse (arm B). Patients had received no earlier DNA-damaging chemotherapy. Sorted cells were live CD3+CD8+, lacking CD19 and CD56, from PBMCs. CDR1 is MNHNY and CDR2 is SVGAGI in the germline V gene (reference sequence). The CDR3 spans 15 residues. V lost 0 bases and J 0 bases, leaving 9 bases between the germline ends. Measured with immunoSEQ multiplex PCR; TCRdb has only the in-frame clones, and not every one. Counted here are about 40,000 clones, 86% occurring once; the ten biggest clones make up approximately 12%. The starting material was CD8+ T cells sorted from blood (inferred from file names), obtained from a patient given nivolumab and ipilimumab in sequence. The chain employs TRBV6-6 and TRBJ2-7; D might be TRBD1 (6 bases). The receptor was isolated from a human donor with melanoma. In DNA, the CDR3 is TGTGCCAGCAGTTACTCGGACAGTTCCTCCTACGAGCAGTACTTC. This codes for CASSYSDSSSYEQYF.